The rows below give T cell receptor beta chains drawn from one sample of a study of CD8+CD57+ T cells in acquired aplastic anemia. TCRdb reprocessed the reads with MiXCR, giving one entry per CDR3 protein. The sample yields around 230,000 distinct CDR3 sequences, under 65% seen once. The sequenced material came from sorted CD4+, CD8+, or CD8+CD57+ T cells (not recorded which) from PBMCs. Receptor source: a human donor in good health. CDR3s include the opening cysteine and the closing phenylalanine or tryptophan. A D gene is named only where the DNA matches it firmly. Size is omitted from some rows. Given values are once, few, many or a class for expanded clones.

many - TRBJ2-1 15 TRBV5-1 CASSLGGPSYNEQFF TGCGCCAGCAGCTTGGGCGGGCCATCCTACAATGAGCAGTTCTTC
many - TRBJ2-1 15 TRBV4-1 CASSRGEFSYNEQFF TGCGCCAGCAGCCGGGGGGAGTTCTCCTACAATGAGCAGTTCTTC
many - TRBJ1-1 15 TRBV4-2 CASSQGIWDGSEAFF TGTGCCAGCAGCCAAGGGATTTGGGACGGGAGTGAAGCTTTCTTT
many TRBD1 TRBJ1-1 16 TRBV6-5 CASSQRQGRMNTEAFF TGTGCCAGCAGCCAAAGACAGGGGAGGATGAACACTGAAGCTTTCTTT
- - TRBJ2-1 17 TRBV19 CASSVGSPPVTYNEQFF TGTGCCAGCAGCGTAGGGTCCCCGCCCGTCACCTACAATGAGCAGTTCTTC
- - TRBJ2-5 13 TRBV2 CASSDWDRETQYF TGTGCCAGCAGTGATTGGGATCGGGAGACCCAGTACTTC
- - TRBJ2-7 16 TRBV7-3 CASSLRPAVGSYEQYF TGTGCCAGCAGCTTAAGGCCGGCGGTTGGCTCCTACGAGCAGTACTTC
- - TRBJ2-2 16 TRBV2 CASTRDHPANTGELFF TGTGCCAGCACCCGAGACCACCCCGCGAACACCGGGGAGCTGTTTTTT
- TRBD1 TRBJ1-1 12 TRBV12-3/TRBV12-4 CASSLGTGSAFF TGTGCCAGCAGTTTAGGGACAGGGTCGGCTTTCTTT
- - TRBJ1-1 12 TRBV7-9 CASSLGQPEAFF TGTGCCAGCAGCTTAGGACAGCCTGAAGCTTTCTTT
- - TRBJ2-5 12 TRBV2 CASTISQETQYF TGTGCCAGCACGATTAGCCAGGAGACCCAGTACTTC
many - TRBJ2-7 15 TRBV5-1 CASSPQSGTLYEQYF TGCGCCAGCAGCCCACAGTCCGGGACACTCTACGAGCAGTACTTC
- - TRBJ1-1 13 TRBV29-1 CSVVWQTNTEAFF TGCAGCGTTGTTTGGCAGACGAACACTGAAGCTTTCTTT
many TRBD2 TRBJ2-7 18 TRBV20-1 CSADLAGGPPNTYYEQYF TGCAGTGCTGACCTAGCGGGAGGGCCTCCAAACACATATTACGAGCAGTACTTC
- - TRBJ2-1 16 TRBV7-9 CASSFTGGGRGNEQFF TGTGCCAGCAGCTTTACTGGGGGCGGCCGGGGCAATGAGCAGTTCTTC
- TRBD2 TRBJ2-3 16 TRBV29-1 CSTPGLAGVAVDTQYF TGCAGCACTCCGGGACTAGCGGGAGTGGCCGTTGATACGCAGTATTTT
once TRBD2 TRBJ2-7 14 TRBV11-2 CASSYSGASYEQYF TGTGCCAGCAGCTATAGCGGGGCTTCCTACGAGCAGTACTTC
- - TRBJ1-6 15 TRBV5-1 CASSLLLTEASPLHF TGCGCCAGCAGCCTCCTCTTGACGGAGGCTTCACCCCTCCACTTT
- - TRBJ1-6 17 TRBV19 CASSIGKGASSHSPLHF TGTGCCAGTAGTATCGGGAAGGGCGCATCCTCCCATTCACCCCTCCACTTT
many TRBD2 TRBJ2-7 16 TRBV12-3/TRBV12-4 CASSGGGLSISYEQYF TGTGCCAGCAGCGGGGGAGGGTTGTCCATCTCCTACGAGCAGTACTTC
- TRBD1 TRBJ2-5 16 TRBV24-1 CATSDIRTGGAETQYF TGTGCCACCAGTGATATACGGACAGGGGGCGCGGAGACCCAGTACTTC
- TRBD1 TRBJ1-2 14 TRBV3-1 CASSQVKGQNGYTF TGTGCCAGCAGCCAAGTTAAGGGACAGAATGGCTACACCTTC
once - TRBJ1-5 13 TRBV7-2 CASSQQRLQPQHF TGTGCCAGCAGCCAACAAAGACTTCAGCCCCAGCATTTT
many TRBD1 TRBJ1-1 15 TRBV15 CATSPPGTANTEAFF TGTGCCACCAGCCCCCCCGGGACAGCGAACACTGAAGCTTTCTTT
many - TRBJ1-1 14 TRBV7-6 CASSPGEGNTEAFF TGTGCCAGCAGCCCCGGCGAGGGGAACACTGAAGCTTTCTTT
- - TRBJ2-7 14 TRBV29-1 CSVVFFSGQREQYF TGCAGCGTTGTTTTCTTTTCGGGGCAGAGGGAGCAGTACTTC
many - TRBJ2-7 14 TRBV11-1 CASSLFGSSYEQYF TGTGCCAGCAGCTTATTTGGCAGCTCCTACGAGCAGTACTTC
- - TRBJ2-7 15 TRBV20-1 CSARDRTGNPYEQYF TGCAGTGCTAGAGATCGTACAGGGAACCCCTACGAGCAGTACTTC
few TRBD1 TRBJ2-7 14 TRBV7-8 CASSPHRGRDEQYF TGTGCCAGCAGCCCGCACAGGGGTAGGGACGAGCAGTACTTC
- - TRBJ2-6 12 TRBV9 CASSAGTHTEAF TGTGCCAGCAGCGCCGGGACGCACACTGAAGCTTTC
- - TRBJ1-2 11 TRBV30 CAWMENRYYTF TGTGCCTGGATGGAGAACCGATACTACACCTTC
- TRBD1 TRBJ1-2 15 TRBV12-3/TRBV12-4 CASGPGQGVNYGYTF TGTGCCAGCGGACCGGGACAGGGGGTTAACTATGGCTACACCTTC
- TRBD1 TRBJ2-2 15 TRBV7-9 CASSRGTGGTGELFF TGTGCCAGCAGTCGTGGGACAGGGGGCACTGGGGAGCTGTTTTTT
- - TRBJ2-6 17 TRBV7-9 CASSLESRNSGANVLTF TGTGCCAGCAGCTTAGAATCACGAAACTCTGGGGCCAACGTCCTGACTTTC
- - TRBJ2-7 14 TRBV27 CASSLSPNPEEQYF TGTGCCAGCAGTTTATCACCCAACCCTGAGGAGCAGTACTTC
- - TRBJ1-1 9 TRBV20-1 CSARTGAHF TGCAGTGCTAGGACGGGGGCCCACTTT
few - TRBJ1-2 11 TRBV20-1 CSAREAGGYTF TGCAGTGCTAGAGAAGCGGGTGGCTACACCTTC
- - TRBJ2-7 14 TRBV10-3 CALRPGAGSYEQYF TGTGCCTTGAGACCCGGAGCTGGCTCCTACGAGCAGTACTTC
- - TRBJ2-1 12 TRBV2 CASSKLPTEQFF TGTGCCAGCAGCAAACTACCTACTGAGCAGTTCTTC
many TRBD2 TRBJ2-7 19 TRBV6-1 CASSAGGGGSWSEAGEQYF TGTGCCAGCAGTGCCGGCGGGGGGGGCTCTTGGAGTGAAGCGGGCGAGCAGTACTTC
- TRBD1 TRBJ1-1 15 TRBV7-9 CASSLARDSWTEAFF TGCGCCAGCAGCTTGGCCCGGGACAGTTGGACTGAAGCTTTCTTT
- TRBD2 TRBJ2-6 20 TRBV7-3 CASSLTLAGGPSSGANVLTF TGTGCCAGCAGCTTAACGCTAGCGGGGGGCCCCAGCTCTGGGGCCAACGTCCTGACTTTC